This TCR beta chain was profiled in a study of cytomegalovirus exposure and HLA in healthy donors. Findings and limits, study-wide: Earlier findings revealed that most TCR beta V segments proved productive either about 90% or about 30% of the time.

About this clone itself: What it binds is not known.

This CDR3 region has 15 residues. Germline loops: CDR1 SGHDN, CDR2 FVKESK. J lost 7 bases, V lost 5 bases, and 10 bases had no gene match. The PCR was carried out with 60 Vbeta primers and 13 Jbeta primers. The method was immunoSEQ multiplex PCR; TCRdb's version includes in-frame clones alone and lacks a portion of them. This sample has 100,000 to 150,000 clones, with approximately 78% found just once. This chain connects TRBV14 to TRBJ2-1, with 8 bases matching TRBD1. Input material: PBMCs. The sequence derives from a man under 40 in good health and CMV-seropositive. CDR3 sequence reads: CASSWTGMVQNEQFF. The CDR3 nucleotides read TGTGCCAGCAGCTGGACAGGGATGGTCCAGAATGAGCAGTTCTTC.